Listed below are T cell receptor beta chains from one sample, sequenced in a study of cytomegalovirus exposure and HLA in healthy donors. The repertoire was sequenced with immunoSEQ multiplex PCR; TCRdb's copy has only in-frame clones and lacks some. The sample includes 80,000 to 100,000 clones, about 90% of them seen just once. The specimen was PBMCs. Receptor source: a man between 18 and 29 years old in good health and CMV-seropositive. Both conserved end residues are part of each CDR3. D genes are given only for firm matches. Rows give clone size only sometimes, using once, few, many, or a class for an expanded clone.

V gene	clone size	D gene	CDR3 length	J gene	CDR3 DNA	CDR3 protein
TRBV30	.	TRBD1	15	TRBJ1-5	TGTGCCTGGAGCGGGGAACAGGGGCGCAATCAGCCCCAGCATTTT	CAWSGEQGRNQPQHF
TRBV6-1	.	.	12	TRBJ2-3	TGTGCCAGCAGTGAAGCAGGGGGTACGCAGTATTTT	CASSEAGGTQYF
TRBV7-7	.	TRBD2	15	TRBJ2-3	TGTGCCAGCAGCCCGCCGGGGGGGGCCGCAGATACGCAGTATTTT	CASSPPGGAADTQYF
TRBV6-1	once	.	14	TRBJ1-4	TGTGCCAGCAGTGAAAGCCAGGGCAGCGAAAAACTGTTTTTT	CASSESQGSEKLFF
TRBV7-8	.	.	13	TRBJ2-3	TGTGCCAGCACCTCTAGAATGACAGATACGCAGTATTTT	CASTSRMTDTQYF
TRBV4-3	.	TRBD2	17	TRBJ2-2	TGCGCCAGCAGCCAGCGGGGGGGGGCTAGGACCACCGGGGAGCTGTTTTTT	CASSQRGGARTTGELFF
TRBV29-1	.	.	13	TRBJ2-1	TGCAGCGTTCAGGGGGGACCTTACAATGAGCAGTTCTTC	CSVQGGPYNEQFF
TRBV6-5	.	.	15	TRBJ2-1	TGTGCCAGCAGCCCCGCCAGGGTCTCCTACAATGAGCAGTTCTTC	CASSPARVSYNEQFF
TRBV11-2	.	.	15	TRBJ1-4	TGTGCCAGCAGCTCCTGGACAGTGAGTGATGAAAAACTGTTTTTT	CASSSWTVSDEKLFF
TRBV4-3	.	TRBD1	15	TRBJ1-3	TGCGCCAGCAGCCTCGGGACAGTCTCTGGAAACACCATATATTTT	CASSLGTVSGNTIYF
TRBV11-2	.	TRBD2	15	TRBJ2-5	TGTGCCAGCAGCCCTTCGGGACTAGTGGCGGAGACCCAGTACTTC	CASSPSGLVAETQYF
TRBV4-2	few	.	15	TRBJ2-1	TGTGCCAGCAGCCAAGGAGAGAGCTCCTACAATGAGCAGTTCTTC	CASSQGESSYNEQFF
TRBV28	.	.	12	TRBJ2-1	TGTGCCAGCAGTTTCGGGATGGGTGAGCAGTTCTTC	CASSFGMGEQFF
TRBV5-4	.	.	16	TRBJ2-2	TGTGCCAGCAGCCCTGGGGGGTCGATTGGAACCGGGGAGCTGTTTTTT	CASSPGGSIGTGELFF
TRBV10-3	.	.	13	TRBJ2-5	TGTGCCACCAGTCCAGTGTACCAAGAGACCCAGTACTTC	CATSPVYQETQYF
TRBV25-1	few	.	14	TRBJ1-6	TGTGCCAGCAGGCAGGGCTCCTATAATTCACCCCTCCACTTT	CASRQGSYNSPLHF
TRBV27	.	.	16	TRBJ1-1	TGTGCCAGCAGACGCACCGGGGCCAAAGGGGGTACTGAAGCTTTCTTT	CASRRTGAKGGTEAFF
TRBV29-1	.	TRBD1	16	TRBJ2-7	TGCAGCGTTGAAGATTCAGTCAGGACAGGGTTGGGGGAGCAGTACTTC	CSVEDSVRTGLGEQYF
TRBV7-6	.	TRBD1	15	TRBJ1-3	TGTGCCAGCAGTCAGCAGGGGGGCTCTGGAAACACCATATATTTT	CASSQQGGSGNTIYF
TRBV7-9	few	TRBD1	13	TRBJ1-2	TGTGCCAGCAGCCCTCCCGGGACAGATGGCTACACCTTC	CASSPPGTDGYTF
TRBV27	.	.	14	TRBJ1-2	TGTGCCAGCAGGGGCGGGACGGTTAACTATGGCTACACCTTC	CASRGGTVNYGYTF
TRBV7-9	.	TRBD1	17	TRBJ1-3	TGTGCCAGCCCTCCAGCCGGCGAGGGGGCAGGTGGAAACACCATATATTTT	CASPPAGEGAGGNTIYF
TRBV7-3	.	TRBD1	16	TRBJ2-2	TGTGCCAGCAGCTTAAGGGCCGGGACAGGATCCGGGGAGCTGTTTTTT	CASSLRAGTGSGELFF
TRBV11-2	.	.	14	TRBJ1-5	TGTGCCAGCAGCCAAGACAGGTCGGGTCAGCCCCAGCATTTT	CASSQDRSGQPQHF
TRBV10-2	.	TRBD2	15	TRBJ2-1	TGCGCCAGCAGTGAGATGAGCGGGATTGTTGATGAGCAGTTCTTC	CASSEMSGIVDEQFF
TRBV2	.	.	15	TRBJ1-4	TGTGCCAGCAGTGAAATTACAGAGACTAATGAAAAACTGTTTTTT	CASSEITETNEKLFF
TRBV5-6	.	TRBD1	16	TRBJ2-2	TGTGCCAGCAGCACCATAACAGGGGGCTTCACCGGGGAGCTGTTTTTT	CASSTITGGFTGELFF
TRBV11-2	.	.	13	TRBJ2-5	TGTGCCAGCAGGAACCAGGGTGGGGAGACCCAGTACTTC	CASRNQGGETQYF
TRBV12-2	.	.	15	TRBJ1-2	TGTGCAAGTCGCTTGACTCGGACAGGCAACTATGGCTACACCTTC	CASRLTRTGNYGYTF
TRBV12-5	.	TRBD1	16	TRBJ1-1	TGTGCTAGTGGTTTGTCGAGCAGGGGGTACGACACTGAAGCTTTCTTT	CASGLSSRGYDTEAFF
TRBV28	.	TRBD1	19	TRBJ2-6	TGTGCCAGCAGCCCAGGGGGACAGATTTCCTCGGCTGGGGCCAACGTCCTGACTTTC	CASSPGGQISSAGANVLTF
TRBV28	.	.	15	TRBJ1-4	TGTGCCAGCAGTTTTGTGGCGGGGTTTAACGAAAAACTGTTTTTT	CASSFVAGFNEKLFF
TRBV6-5	.	TRBD2	16	TRBJ2-1	TGTGCCAGCAGTTACTCGCTAGCGGGTTCCTACAATGAGCAGTTCTTC	CASSYSLAGSYNEQFF
TRBV4-3	.	TRBD1	17	TRBJ2-7	TGCGCCAGCAGCTCAAGTCGAACCGGGACAGTGACCTACGAGCAGTACTTC	CASSSSRTGTVTYEQYF
TRBV2	.	.	17	TRBJ2-2	TGTGCCAGCAGTGGGGGGTTAGCGGCAACGAACACCGGGGAGCTGTTTTTT	CASSGGLAATNTGELFF
TRBV27	.	TRBD1	15	TRBJ2-2	TGTGCCAGCAGCCGGGACAGGGGGTCGGGAAGGGAGCTGTTTTTT	CASSRDRGSGRELFF
TRBV7-7	.	.	16	TRBJ2-2	TGTGCCAGCAGCGCGTACTCCGGGAACATAGCCGGGGAGCTGTTTTTT	CASSAYSGNIAGELFF
TRBV28	.	TRBD1	12	TRBJ2-7	TGTGCCACAACGGACAGGGCATACGAGCAGTACTTC	CATTDRAYEQYF
TRBV29-1	once	TRBD2	14	TRBJ2-2	TGCAGCGTTAGGACTAGCGGAAACACCGGGGAGCTGTTTTTT	CSVRTSGNTGELFF
TRBV10-3	.	TRBD2	18	TRBJ2-7	TGTGCCATCAGTGAGTTCGCTAGCGGGGGGACCATCTCCTACGAGCAGTACTTC	CAISEFASGGTISYEQYF
TRBV5-1	.	.	14	TRBJ2-1	TGCGCCAGCAGCTTGGTGTCCCAGTACAATGAGCAGTTCTTC	CASSLVSQYNEQFF
TRBV27	once	.	14	TRBJ2-1	TGTGCCAGCAGTTGGGGAGACTCCTACAATGAGCAGTTCTTC	CASSWGDSYNEQFF
TRBV7-2	once	.	15	TRBJ2-1	TGTGCCAGCAGCTTCTCCCGGGTAGCTGTCGATGAGCAGTTCTTC	CASSFSRVAVDEQFF
TRBV29-1	.	TRBD2	14	TRBJ2-1	TGCAGCGTTGACGTTGCGGGAGGTAACAATGAGCAGTTCTTC	CSVDVAGGNNEQFF
TRBV2	.	TRBD1	15	TRBJ1-4	TGTGCCAGCAGCGATGCCGGGACAGAGAATGAAAAACTGTTTTTT	CASSDAGTENEKLFF
TRBV11-2	.	TRBD1	15	TRBJ1-2	TGTGCCAGCAGCTCCCGGACAGGGTATGACTATGGCTACACCTTC	CASSSRTGYDYGYTF
TRBV11-2	.	.	17	TRBJ2-2	TGTGCCAGCAGCTTAAGGGGTTATACACGGGACACCGGGGAGCTGTTTTTT	CASSLRGYTRDTGELFF
TRBV19	.	.	16	TRBJ2-7	TGTGCCAGTAGTATAGATCTGGTGACAGTAACCTACGAGCAGTACTTC	CASSIDLVTVTYEQYF
TRBV4-3	.	.	16	TRBJ2-7	TGCGCCAGCAGCCAAGGAACCGGGACACACTCCTACGAGCAGTACTTC	CASSQGTGTHSYEQYF
TRBV7-9	.	.	15	TRBJ1-3	TGTGCCAGCAGCTCACGACAGGATTTTGGAAACACCATATATTTT	CASSSRQDFGNTIYF
TRBV5-1	.	.	15	TRBJ2-3	TGCGCCAGCAGCTTGGAAGCACCGAGCACAGATACGCAGTATTTT	CASSLEAPSTDTQYF
TRBV6-1	.	TRBD1	15	TRBJ2-3	TGTGCCAGCAGGCGAGGACAGGGTGGCACAGATACGCAGTATTTT	CASRRGQGGTDTQYF
TRBV5-8	few	TRBD1	15	TRBJ2-6	TGTGCCAGCAGCTGGACAGGGTTCGGGGCCAACGTCCTGACTTTC	CASSWTGFGANVLTF
TRBV6-9	.	.	15	TRBJ1-2	TGTGCCAGCAGTTATCTGGGGGGGCGTGGCTATGGCTACACCTTC	CASSYLGGRGYGYTF
TRBV28	.	TRBD2	15	TRBJ2-3	TGTGCCAGCAGTGGCAGCGGGACCAGCACAGATACGCAGTATTTT	CASSGSGTSTDTQYF